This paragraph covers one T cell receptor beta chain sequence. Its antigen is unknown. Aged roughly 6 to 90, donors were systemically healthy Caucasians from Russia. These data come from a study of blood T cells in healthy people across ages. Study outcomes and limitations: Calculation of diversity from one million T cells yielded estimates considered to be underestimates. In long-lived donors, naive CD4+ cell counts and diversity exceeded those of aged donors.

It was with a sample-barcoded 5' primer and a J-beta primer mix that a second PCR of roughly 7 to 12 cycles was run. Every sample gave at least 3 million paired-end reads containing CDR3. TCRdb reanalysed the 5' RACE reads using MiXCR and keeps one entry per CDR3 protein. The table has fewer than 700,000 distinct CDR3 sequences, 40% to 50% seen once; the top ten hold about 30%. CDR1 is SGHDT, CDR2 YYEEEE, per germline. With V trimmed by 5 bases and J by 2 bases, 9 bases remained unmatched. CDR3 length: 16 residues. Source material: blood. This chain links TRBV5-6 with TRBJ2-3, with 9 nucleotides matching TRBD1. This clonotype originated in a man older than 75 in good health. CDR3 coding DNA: TGTGCCAGCAGTTCCGAGACAGGGGGGTCCACAGATACGCAGTATTTT. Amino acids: CASSSETGGSTDTQYF.